This TCR beta chain was observed in a study of shared clonotypes between healthy human individuals. As for the study in general: Donors had three CD4 naive, three CD4 memory, two CD8 naive and one CD8 memory plate apiece. Whole-study results and caveats: Sorted-subset samples were not fully sequenced, rarefaction indicated.

Of note for this clone: Its target is not known.

Genomic DNA (from each subset) was split evenly across several immunoSEQ plates. The table came from immunoSEQ multiplex PCR; TCRdb's copy has only in-frame clones and leaves some out. There are 550,000 to 700,000 clones in the sample; more than 70% occur only once, and around 2% lies in the top ten. This CDR3 is built from 14 residues. Trimming at V came to 6 bases and at J to 5 bases, leaving 7 bases not matched to a gene. Germline loops: CDR1 MDHEN, CDR2 SYDVKM. Source material: memory CD4+ T cells sorted from blood. Documented subset: CD45RA-negative fraction. This TCR came from a young woman in good health. The V and J genes are TRBV28 and TRBJ1-2; 9 bases agree with TRBD1. CDR3 region: CASSKGQGRYGYTF. The CDR3 nucleotides read TGTGCCAGCAGCAAGGGACAGGGAAGGTATGGCTACACCTTC.